Below, 20 T cell receptor beta chains from the same sample are listed, as sequenced in a study of blood T cell repertoires in COVID-19. This table comes from immunoSEQ multiplex PCR, and its TCRdb copy is limited to in-frame clones, with some not included. This sample has under 150,000 clones; about 85% occur once, and the top ten carry around 3.4%. The material sequenced was peripheral blood. The receptors come from a man aged 35 to 55 with acute or convalescent COVID-19.

This chain joins TRBV7-2 and TRBJ2-3; TRBD1 aligns across 7 bases. Germline V gene sequence: CDR1 SGHTA, CDR2 FQGNSA. CDR3 size: 17 residues. The V segment lost 2 bases and the J segment 0 bases; nucleotides outside the gene matches: 8. CDR3 nucleotides: TGTGCCAGCAGCTTACGGGGACAGATAACTAGCACAGATACGCAGTATTTT. Protein sequence: CASSLRGQITSTDTQYF.

V gene TRBV7-3 combines with J gene TRBJ2-1; 11 bases map to TRBD2. The germline V gene encodes CDR1 SGHTA and CDR2 FQGTGA. Unmatched junction bases numbered 5, after V lost 4 bases and J lost 3 bases. This CDR3 has 16 residues. In nucleotides, the CDR3 is TGTGCCAGCAGCTCCGGGACTAGCGGAGTCTACAATGAGCAGTTCTTC. It codes for CASSSGTSGVYNEQFF.

This chain's CDR3 is CASSESRTSGGCVDEQFF. CDR3 nucleotides: TGCGCCAGCAGTGAGTCTAGGACTAGCGGGGGGTGTGTGGATGAGCAGTTCTTC. This chain uses TRBV10-1 with TRBJ2-1; 14 nucleotides align to TRBD2. This CDR3 is built from 18 residues. Germline lookup yields CDR1 WNHNN and CDR2 SYGVQD (reference sequence). The V and J ends lost 0 bases and 8 bases, in that order; junction bases with no gene match: 9.

V gene TRBV4-2 combines with J gene TRBJ2-3; TRBD2 aligns across 10 bases. J gave up 2 bases and V 1 base, and 3 bases lay outside the gene matches. CDR1 and CDR2 from the germline V gene are LGHNA and YNFKEQ. The length of the CDR3 is 16 residues. This chain's CDR3 is CASSQVSGGHTDTQYF. The CDR3 nucleotides read TGTGCCAGCAGCCAAGTTAGCGGGGGGCACACAGATACGCAGTATTTT.

This chain links TRBV7-2 with TRBJ1-6; D is unresolved. This CDR3 spans 15 amino acids. Trimming removed 5 bases from V and 3 bases from J, with 11 bases in between. The germline gives CDR1 SGHTA, CDR2 FQGNSA. Written as DNA, the CDR3 is TGTGCCAGCAGCCCTACGGACTACTATAATTCACCCCTCCACTTT. It is translated as CASSPTDYYNSPLHF.

The V call is TRBV4-2, the J call TRBJ2-5; D might be TRBD2 (7 bases). Germline CDR1 LGHNA, CDR2 YNFKEQ. This CDR3 spans 17 amino acids. The ends were cut back, 3 bases at V and 3 bases at J, with 20 bases in the middle. The CDR3 loop reads CASSQGKGGGREETQYF. CDR3 in DNA: TGTGCCAGCAGCCAGGGGAAGGGCGGGGGCCGGGAAGAGACCCAGTACTTC.

The chain couples TRBV27 to TRBJ2-7; maybe TRBD2 (5 bases). This CDR3 has 15 amino acids. Deletions cut 5 bases from V and 0 bases from J, with 14 bases between. Germline assignment: CDR1 MNHEY and CDR2 SMNVEV (reference sequence). The CDR3 spells CASSERTLGSYEQYF. The CDR3 DNA is TGTGCCAGCAGTGAGCGGACCCTTGGCTCCTACGAGCAGTACTTC.

This chain connects TRBV24-1 to TRBJ2-3, with 14 bases matching TRBD2. Losses at the gene ends were 7 bases for V and 2 bases for J; bases not matched to a gene: 4. CDR1 KGHDR and CDR2 SFDVKD come from the germline V gene. The CDR3 totals 16 residues. CDR3: CATSPTSGGATDTQYF. The DNA of the CDR3 is TGTGCCACCAGCCCGACTAGCGGGGGGGCCACAGATACGCAGTATTTT.

V gene TRBV27 combines with J gene TRBJ2-3; 7 bases agree with TRBD2. CDR3 length equals 16 residues. CDR1 MNHEY and CDR2 SMNVEV come from the germline V gene (reference sequence). V shed 1 base and J 1 base; nucleotides not matched to a gene: 5. The CDR3 reads CASSLLTGGGTDTQYF. CDR3 nucleotides: TGTGCCAGCAGTTTATTAACGGGGGGTGGCACAGATACGCAGTATTTT.

J is TRBJ2-1 and V is TRBV6-5, with TRBD1 as a possible D gene (6 bases). Germline CDR1 and CDR2: MNHEY and SVGAGI. The CDR3 sequence is 15 residues long. V was shortened by 6 bases and J by 2 bases, with 14 bases between the two germline ends. The CDR3 nucleotides read TGTGCCAGCAGCGCCAGGGGAGCGCCCTACAATGAGCAGTTCTTC. It encodes CASSARGAPYNEQFF.

This clone has only one observation. The chain employs TRBV11-2 and TRBJ2-7; weak D call: TRBD2 (5 bases). The CDR3 runs 15 residues. V lost 4 bases and J lost 2, with 15 bases in between. CDR1 and CDR2 (germline): SGHAT, FQNNGV. The CDR3 DNA follows: TGTGCCAGCAGCTGGTTAGGGCTAGCCACCTACGAGCAGTACTTC. As protein: CASSWLGLATYEQYF.

CDR3 sequence (DNA): TGTGCCACCCGATTATTGTCACAGGGTTCCACTGAAGCTTTCTTT. Translated, it gives CATRLLSQGSTEAFF. The chain links TRBV24-1 to TRBJ1-1; perhaps TRBD1 as D (6 bases). CDR1 is KGHDR, CDR2 SFDVKD, per germline. CDR3 length: 15 residues. Trimming removed 9 bases at V and 4 bases at J, with 20 bases between.

This clone has a handful of counts. This chain uses TRBV30 with TRBJ1-1, with 8 bases matching TRBD1. V lost 7 bases and J lost 7; bases outside the gene matches: 11. The V gene's germline CDR1 is GTSNPN and CDR2 SVGIG (reference sequence). The CDR3 length is 13 residues. The CDR3: CAYRGAGGREAFF. CDR3 DNA: TGTGCCTATAGAGGGGCAGGGGGCCGTGAAGCTTTCTTT.

This chain links TRBV3-1 (or the pseudogene TRBV3-2) with TRBJ2-3; TRBD1 is a possible D gene (7 bases). Germline V lookup: CDR1 LGHDT, CDR2 YNNKEL (reference sequence). With 9 bases removed from V and 4 bases from J, the gap between germline ends came to 20 bases. This CDR3 comprises 15 residues. The DNA for the CDR3 is TGTGCCAGTTACACCCAGGGGGGTCCGGCAGATACGCAGTATTTT. It translates to CASYTQGGPADTQYF.

V and J are TRBV6-8 and TRBJ2-3; maybe TRBD2 (7 bases). Trimming took 7 bases from V and 0 from J, leaving 26 bases between them. The germline V gene has CDR1 MNHGY and CDR2 SAAAGT. The CDR3 is 19 residues long. In DNA form, the CDR3 reads TGTGCCAGCACCGAAAAAGGGGGGGTGACGATTGCTAGCACAGATACGCAGTATTTT. Its translation: CASTEKGGVTIASTDTQYF.

This clone turned up a few times. CDR3 bases: TGCGCCAGCAGTGAATCCCCAAATTCCTACGAGCAGTACTTC. Its translation is CASSESPNSYEQYF. The chain employs TRBV10-1 and TRBJ2-7, with D uncertain. Germline V gene lookup returns CDR1 WNHNN and CDR2 SYGVQD (reference sequence). V lost 3 bases and J 1 base, leaving 10 bases between the germline ends. The CDR3 is 14 residues long.

The CDR3 sequence: CATRGSGTGYGYTF. In DNA form, the CDR3 reads TGTGCCACCCGGGGGTCCGGGACGGGATATGGCTACACCTTC. The rearrangement uses TRBV27 and TRBJ1-2; TRBD1 is a possible D gene (5 bases). The CDR3 sequence is 14 residues long. CDR1 is MNHEY, CDR2 SMNVEV, per germline (reference sequence). The ends were cut back, 10 bases at V and 5 bases at J, with 20 bases in the middle.

CDR3 nucleotide sequence: TGCAGCGTTCAGCGACAGTCTAGCACAGATACGCAGTATTTT. It specifies CSVQRQSSTDTQYF. The V gene is TRBV29-1, the J gene TRBJ2-3; D perhaps matches TRBD1 (5 bases). The germline V gene encodes CDR1 SQVTM and CDR2 ANQGSEA. V dropped 5 bases and J dropped 0 bases, with 12 bases sitting between them. The CDR3 extends over 14 amino acids.

The chain links TRBV4-1 to TRBJ1-1; 9 positions agree with TRBD1. From germline, CDR1 is MGHRA and CDR2 YSYEKL. CDR3 size: 14 residues. J gave up 4 bases and V 5 bases, and 5 bases lay outside the gene matches. DNA for the CDR3: TGCGCCAGCAGCTACGGGACAGGGAGCACTGAAGCTTTCTTT. Encoded protein: CASSYGTGSTEAFF.

The V and J genes are TRBV7-7 and TRBJ2-1; 11 positions agree with TRBD2. The CDR3 length is 15 residues. The J segment lost 8 bases and the V segment lost 3 bases, leaving 6 bases of the junction unmatched. Germline-derived CDR1 and CDR2 are SSHAT and FNYEAQ (reference sequence). CDR3 nucleotides: TGTGCCAGCAGCTTCATAGCGGGGGGGCCCGATGAGCAGTTCTTC. Amino acids: CASSFIAGGPDEQFF.